Listed here is a single TCR beta chain. Antigen unknown. The data were taken from a study of vaccination effects on CD4 cells after COVID-19. Study summary: Two doses of BNT162b2 or mRNA-1273 vaccine were administered to participants. Findings of the study overall: The study found marked clonal contraction of infection- and vaccine-induced clones late after vaccination.

Antigen-specific CD4+ T cells were first expanded with viral peptide pools by the ViraFEST assay and only then sequenced. Upon completion of under eleven days in culture, CD4+ T cells were isolated. Recipients of the vaccine had no prior SARS-CoV-2 infection and negative nucleocapsid antibodies. Each culture had half its medium swapped for IL-2 medium on days 3 and 7. From germline, CDR1 is SGHDT and CDR2 YYEEEE. The CDR3 consists of 13 residues. V lost 5 bases and J 0 bases, leaving 8 bases between the germline ends. Data came from immunoSEQ multiplex PCR; TCRdb stores just in-frame clones and leaves some out. Among tens of thousands of clones listed, roughly 74% were seen once.

The material was CD4+ T cells from PBMCs cultured with HCoV-NL63 spike peptides, obtained before COVID-19 vaccination. V and J are TRBV5-6 and TRBJ1-2; D is ambiguous. This receptor was identified in a human donor who received a COVID-19 vaccine. The CDR3: CASSQLPNYGYTF. CDR3 sequence (DNA): TGTGCCAGCAGTCAGCTACCTAACTATGGCTACACCTTC. Looking up the rest from reference TRBV5-6 and TRBJ1-2 gives the full variable domain: DAGVTQSPTHLIKTRGQQVTLRCSPKSGHDTVSWYQQALGQGPQFIFQYYEEEERQRGNFPDRFSGHQFPNYSSELNVNALLLGDSALYLCASSQLPNYGYTFGSGTRLTVV.